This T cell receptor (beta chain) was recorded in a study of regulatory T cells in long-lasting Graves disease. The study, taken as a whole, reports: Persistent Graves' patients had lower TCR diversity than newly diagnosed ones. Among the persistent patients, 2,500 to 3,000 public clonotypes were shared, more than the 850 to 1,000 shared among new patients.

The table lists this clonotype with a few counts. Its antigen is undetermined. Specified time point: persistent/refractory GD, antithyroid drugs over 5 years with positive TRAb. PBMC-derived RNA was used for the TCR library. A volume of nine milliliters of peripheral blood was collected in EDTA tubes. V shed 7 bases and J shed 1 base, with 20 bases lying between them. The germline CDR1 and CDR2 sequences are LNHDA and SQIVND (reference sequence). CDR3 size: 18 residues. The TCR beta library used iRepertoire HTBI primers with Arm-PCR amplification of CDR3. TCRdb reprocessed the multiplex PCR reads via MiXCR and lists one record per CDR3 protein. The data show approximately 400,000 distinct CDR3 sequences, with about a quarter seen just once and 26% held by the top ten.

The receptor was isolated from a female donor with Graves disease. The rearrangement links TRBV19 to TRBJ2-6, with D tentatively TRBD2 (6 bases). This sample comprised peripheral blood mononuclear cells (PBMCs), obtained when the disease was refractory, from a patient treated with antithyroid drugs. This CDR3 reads CASTSRAGLTSGANVLTF. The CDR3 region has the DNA TGTGCCAGTACTTCGAGGGCGGGACTTACTTCTGGGGCCAACGTCCTGACTTTC.